This T cell receptor (beta chain) was observed in a study of blood T cell repertoires in COVID-19 (dated by TCRdb to the early 2020s). At the level of the whole study: Collaborator samples came from the United States, Italy and Spain and covered acute and convalescent phases of COVID-19. HLA class I and class II types, where available, came from metadata supplied by the sample provider rather than from assay-based typing. The material from the prospective study consisted of cDNA or gDNA derived from T cells, B-cell-depleted T cells, or PBMCs. The repertoires were made available in a free public database intended to serve as a resource for research on the immune response to SARS-CoV-2. Subjects who had been exposed to COVID-19, were actively infected with it, or had recovered from it provided the deeply sampled blood TCRbeta repertoires that made up the dataset. The samples were drawn from two sources: the first 160 participants of the ongoing ImmuneRACE study, and 950 to 1,500 subjects contributed by 6 global collaborators. Nearly every sample came with metadata listing a de-identified subject ID, COVID-19 status, age in years and sex.

TCRbeta CDR3 regions were amplified from genomic DNA by means of the immunoSEQ Assay, a bias-controlled multiplex PCR. In the paper's pipeline: The number of nucleated cells in each sample was estimated from the amplification of reference gene primers within the assay. Sequence reads were collapsed and filtered to measure the absolute abundance of every unique TCRbeta CDR3 rearrangement. For each sample, productive Simpson clonality was calculated as the square root of Simpson's diversity index across productive rearrangements. The table comes from immuneACCESS by way of TCRdb, which keeps in-frame sequences with V and J called. Part of the clones is missing from these tables; in studies checked, under half for an unresolved V gene and the rest for unknown reasons. From that table come the V and J calls and clone size; the DNA was used to work out D and trimming. For this sample the table gives tens of thousands of clones, of which 89% were detected only once. The ten most abundant clones make up around 5.1% of the sample.

Compared with germline, V lacks 4 bases and J lacks 3 bases; bases without a gene match: 6. The CDR3 numbers 14 residues from cysteine through phenylalanine. Only the CDR3 part of the read is kept: 42 bases, read in frame from the first base. The germline V gene supplies CDR1 SGDLS and CDR2 YYNGEE. Regarding this clone: No antigen is known for it. Base qualities were left out, and no much larger clone turns up one base away. Other DNA sequences in this sample translate to the same CDR3.

Paper-wide results and their limitations: The quantity of clinical and demographic metadata differed by source and by participant and was supplied without curation.

The collaborating institutions used their own protocols to collect whole blood in K2EDTA tubes. For TCRbeta analysis, collaborators shipped samples in one of three forms: frozen whole blood, isolated PBMCs, or DNA extracted from either of those sample types. The sequence joins TRBV9 to TRBJ2-7, and 8 bases in between align with TRBD2. The sequence was obtained from a man aged 60-69 years with active COVID-19. Sequencing input: peripheral blood. CDR3 loop: CASSPGLAGYEQYF. The bases are TGTGCCAGCAGCCCCGGACTAGCTGGCTACGAGCAGTACTTC.